This T cell receptor (beta chain) was captured in a study of tumor-infiltrating lymphocytes in primary liver carcinoma. Starting material for RNA and DNA co-extraction consisted of about 19-32 mg of unsorted bulk tissue. Five separate regions of each tumor underwent sampling. Constant-region priming of 500 ng total RNA yielded TCR beta cDNA. It was through three nested multiplex PCR rounds of slightly modified ARM-PCR that TCR beta libraries arose. Rounds one and two of PCR, each of 10 cycles, were primed with TRBV1-TRBV30 forward primers and a C-beta reverse primer. TCRdb ran MiXCR on the multiplex PCR reads and lists one entry per CDR3 protein. The sample has approximately 30,000 distinct CDR3 sequences, less than 75% seen once. The CDR3 contains 15 residues. Germline CDR1 reads SGHAT; CDR2 reads FQNNGV. Regarding this clonotype: Its ends do not fully match the called genes, so a read error is possible.

The specimen was liver tumor tissue from sampling region 3. As to subset: tumor region T3, left-lateral pole. This chain connects TRBV11-2 to TRBJ2-3; TRBD2 matches 10 bases. The TCR originated in a woman aged 25 to 39 with primary liver carcinoma and hepatitis B virus infection. Written as DNA, the CDR3 is TGTGCCAGCAGCTCAGAAAGCGGGAGGGCAGATACACAGTGTTTT. This codes for CASSSESGRADTQCF.